Listed here are 26 T cell receptor beta chains from one sample, sequenced in a study of T cells in Graves' hyperthyroidism and ophthalmopathy. Researchers amplified the TCR beta CDR3 regions from RNA transcripts. RT-PCR in the first round (using the HTBI primer set) targeted the TCR CDR3. One entry per CDR3 protein, called by TCRdb with MiXCR from the multiplex PCR reads. The sample includes approximately 620,000 distinct CDR3 sequences, approximately 15% of them seen just once. Sequenced: blood. The receptors come from a woman aged 25 to 39 with Graves' hyperthyroidism that later progressed to Graves' ophthalmopathy.

This clonotype was found many times. CDR3 loop: CASRGQNFPGELFF. CDR3 bases: TGTGCCAGCAGGGGACAGAACTTCCCCGGGGAGCTGTTTTTT. The V gene is TRBV2, the J gene TRBJ2-2; the match to TRBD1 covers 7 bases. Per the germline V gene, CDR1 is SNHLY and CDR2 is FYNNEI. The CDR3 is 14 residues long. V was clipped by 6 bases and J by 6 bases; unmatched bases: 7.

This clonotype has at least ten counts. The chain has TRBV28 and TRBJ2-7, with 7 bases aligning to TRBD1. From germline, CDR1 is MDHEN and CDR2 SYDVKM. This CDR3 region has 12 residues. Germline trimming cut 6 bases from V and 7 bases from J; bases unmatched to any gene: 6. The CDR3 region is CASRLQGREQYF. The CDR3 DNA is TGTGCCAGCAGACTACAGGGGCGGGAGCAGTACTTC. Drawing the rest from reference TRBV28 and TRBJ2-7, the complete variable domain is DVKVTQSSRYLVKRTGEKVFLECVQDMDHENMFWYRQDPGLGLRLIYFSYDVKMKEKGDIPEGYSVSREKKERFSLILESASTNQTSMYLCASRLQGREQYFGPGTRLTVT.

This clonotype was found a few times. The genes are TRBV19 and TRBJ2-1; TRBD1 agrees at 9 bases. Germline lookup yields CDR1 LNHDA and CDR2 SQIVND (reference sequence). The trim removed 9 bases at V and 4 bases at J, leaving 7 bases unmatched. The CDR3 consists of 14 residues. CDR3 sequence (DNA): TGTGCCAGCAAAACGGGACAGGGATACAATGAGCAGTTCTTC. This translates into CASKTGQGYNEQFF.

In this sample, this clonotype turned up many times. This chain links TRBV12-3 or TRBV12-4 with TRBJ1-5; D remains unclear. Trimming pared 0 bases from V and 7 bases from J, leaving 10 bases between. This CDR3 region has 14 residues. CDR3 nucleotides: TGTGCCAGCAGTTTAGCGGGTGCGGGACAGCCCCAGCATTTT. Translating it yields CASSLAGAGQPQHF.

This clonotype appeared a few times. This chain uses TRBV3-1 with TRBJ2-1, with 8 positions matching TRBD2. The germline CDR1 and CDR2 sequences are LGHDT and YNNKEL (reference sequence). This CDR3 is built from 18 residues. V trimming: 1 base; J trimming: 2 bases; junction bases outside the gene matches: 10. CDR3 in amino acids: CASSQVRSGSPPYNEQFF. The CDR3 bases are TGTGCCAGCAGCCAAGTGCGGAGCGGGAGTCCTCCCTACAATGAGCAGTTCTTC.

Ten or more counts support this clonotype. The chain recombines TRBV6-2 or TRBV6-3 with TRBJ1-1, with D maybe TRBD1 (6 bases). Germline V CDR1 and CDR2: MNHEY, SVGEGT. The CDR3 runs 17 residues. V was clipped by 6 bases and J by 3 bases, with 23 bases between them. For the CDR3, the DNA is TGTGCCAGCAGCGTGGACGGTCAGAGGGGGATCGACACTGAAGCTTTCTTT. Translated, it gives CASSVDGQRGIDTEAFF.

This clonotype was detected many times. This chain uses TRBV5-1 with TRBJ2-2, with 8 bases that match TRBD2. The germline CDR1 and CDR2 sequences are SGHRS and YFSETQ. This CDR3 has 15 amino acids. The trim removed 0 bases at V and 7 bases at J, leaving 5 bases unmatched. Here the CDR3 reads CASSLVVTSDGELFF. Here the CDR3 DNA reads TGCGCCAGCAGCTTGGTGGTGACTAGCGACGGGGAGCTGTTTTTT.

This clonotype has ten or more counts. J is TRBJ2-1 and V is TRBV19; TRBD2 agrees at 13 bases. Germline V gene lookup returns CDR1 LNHDA and CDR2 SQIVND (reference sequence). The CDR3 sequence is 14 residues long. The V gene end was trimmed by 10 bases and the J gene end by 8 bases; junction bases not matched to a gene: 8. Here the CDR3 DNA reads TGTGCCACCACTGGACTAGCGGGAGATTATGAGCAGTTCTTC. Translating it yields CATTGLAGDYEQFF.

This clonotype was observed a few times. The chain uses TRBV19 and TRBJ1-2; D is uncertain. CDR3 size: 13 residues. Trimming removed 3 bases at V and 2 bases at J, with 7 bases between. CDR1 is LNHDA, CDR2 SQIVND, per germline (reference sequence). Here the CDR3 reads CASSIKKNYGYTF. Here the CDR3 DNA reads TGTGCCAGTAGTATTAAAAAGAACTATGGCTACACCTTC.

This clonotype has a handful of counts. One end of the junction varies from germline; a read error may be responsible. The J gene is TRBJ2-1, the V gene TRBV13; no firm D call. The germline CDR1 and CDR2 sequences are PRHDT and FYEKMQ (reference sequence). The CDR3 length is 12 residues. The DNA of the CDR3 is TGTACCAGCAGCTTTATCGGGAATGAGCAGTTCTTC. Translated: CTSSFIGNEQFF.

This clonotype was detected many times. The chain links TRBV2 to TRBJ1-1, with 8 bases matching TRBD1. This CDR3 comprises 14 residues. V lost 4 bases and J lost 5; bases outside the gene matches: 6. Per the germline V gene, CDR1 is SNHLY and CDR2 is FYNNEI. In nucleotides, the CDR3 is TGTGCCAGCAGTGGGACAGGGTCTGAGACTGAAGCTTTCTTT. As protein: CASSGTGSETEAFF.

This clonotype occurred many times. This rearrangement joins TRBV3-1 to TRBJ1-6, with D perhaps TRBD1 (5 bases). CDR1 and CDR2 from the germline V gene are LGHDT and YNNKEL (reference sequence). The CDR3 has 13 residues. Trimming removed 5 bases at V and 10 bases at J, with 12 bases between. The DNA for the CDR3 is TGTGCCAGCAGCTTTTCCCGGGGGTCACCCCTCCACTTT. Its translation: CASSFSRGSPLHF. Full variable domain (rest looked up from reference TRBV3-1 and TRBJ1-6): DTAVSQTPKYLVTQMGNDKSIKCEQNLGHDTMYWYKQDSKKFLKIMFSYNNKELIINETVPNRFSPKSPDKAHLNLHINSLELGDSAVYFCASSFSRGSPLHFGNGTRLTVT.

This chain uses TRBV12-3 or TRBV12-4 with TRBJ1-3; maybe TRBD1 (5 bases). The CDR3 has 17 residues. Trimming took off 6 bases at V and 1 base at J, with 19 bases between the two ends. The CDR3 DNA follows: TGTGCCAGCAGCACGCCTTGGGGGGGTGGATCTGGAAACACCATATATTTT. Translating it yields CASSTPWGGGSGNTIYF.

Ten or more counts support this clonotype. This chain links TRBV3-1 with TRBJ1-2; D remains unclear. The V gene's germline CDR1 is LGHDT and CDR2 YNNKEL (reference sequence). Deletions cut 0 bases from V and 8 bases from J, with 16 bases between. The CDR3 runs to 15 residues. CDR3 DNA sequence: TGTGCCAGCAGCCAAGATCGGTTGGGATTTGGGGGCTACACCTTC. It codes for CASSQDRLGFGGYTF.

This clonotype was picked up many times. The V gene is TRBV27, the J gene TRBJ2-3, with 10 bases lining up with TRBD2. Germline loops: CDR1 MNHEY, CDR2 SMNVEV (reference sequence). V was pared by 6 bases and J by 4 bases, with 10 bases of the junction left unmatched. This CDR3 spans 16 amino acids. This chain's CDR3 is CASRYLAGVGADTQYF. CDR3 in DNA: TGTGCCAGCAGATACCTAGCGGGAGTAGGGGCAGATACGCAGTATTTT.

This clonotype has more than one count but fewer than ten. The chain is built from TRBV5-1 and TRBJ2-5; D gene ambiguous. Trimming removed 0 bases at V and 5 bases at J, with 17 bases between. The CDR3 spans 16 residues. Germline CDR1 SGHRS, CDR2 YFSETQ. The DNA of the CDR3 is TGCGCCAGCAGCTTGGTGGCCCACCGCGGTCGGGAGACCCAGTACTTC. The encoded protein is CASSLVAHRGRETQYF.

The genes are TRBV6-5 and TRBJ2-2; no definite D call. V dropped 4 bases and J dropped 16 bases, with 19 bases sitting between them. Germline CDR1 MNHEY, CDR2 SVGAGI. This CDR3 has 13 amino acids. CDR3 DNA sequence: TGTGCCAGCAGTTCCTACGAGTCACGGTCGCAGTTTTTT. Its translation is CASSSYESRSQFF.

This clonotype was seen ten or more times. The chain employs TRBV2 and TRBJ2-3; D gene ambiguous. Trimming took 7 bases from V and 0 from J, leaving 5 bases between them. There are 12 residues in the CDR3. Looked up from germline, CDR1 is SNHLY and CDR2 is FYNNEI. The CDR3 DNA follows: TGTGCCAGCACGACTAGCACAGATACGCAGTATTTT. Amino acids: CASTTSTDTQYF.

Many counts were recorded for this clonotype. J is TRBJ2-1 and V is TRBV27, with 9 nucleotides matching TRBD2. The CDR3 runs to 20 residues. V lost 0 bases, J lost 0 bases, and 12 bases stayed unmatched. Germline-derived CDR1 and CDR2 are MNHEY and SMNVEV (reference sequence). CDR3 region: CASSLSGLAYHRSSYNEQFF. The DNA for the CDR3 is TGTGCCAGCAGTTTATCGGGACTAGCCTACCATAGGAGCTCCTACAATGAGCAGTTCTTC.

The gene calls are TRBV7-9 and TRBJ2-3, with D possibly called TRBD1 or TRBD2 (5 bases each). This CDR3 comprises 16 residues. In germline, CDR1 is SEHNR, CDR2 FQNEAQ (reference sequence). Trimming cost V 4 bases and J 0 bases, with 14 bases left between them. CDR3 coding DNA: TGTGCCAGCAGCTGGGGGTCGGCGGCTAGCACAGATACGCAGTATTTT. Protein product: CASSWGSAASTDTQYF.

This clonotype was recorded at least ten times. The rearrangement joins TRBV15 to TRBJ2-3; D gene unclear. The germline V and J ends were trimmed by 0 bases and 3 bases, with 7 bases remaining between them. The CDR3 sequence is 14 residues long. CDR1 is LNHNV and CDR2 is YYDKDF in the germline V gene (reference sequence). CDR3 DNA sequence: TGTGCCACCAGCAGAGAAGAGTGGACAGATACGCAGTATTTT. It is translated as CATSREEWTDTQYF.

Concerning this clonotype itself: A read error is possible here, since a much larger clone lies one base away. The rearrangement links TRBV28 to TRBJ2-7; possible D gene TRBD2, 5 bases. The CDR3 loop spans 16 amino acids. Germline loops: CDR1 MDHEN, CDR2 SYDVKM. V was trimmed by 3 bases and J by 7 bases, leaving 22 bases between them. In DNA, the CDR3 is TGTGCCAGCAGTTTTACCCAGCTAGCATCCTGTTTTGAGCAGTACTTC. This encodes CASSFTQLASCFEQYF.

This clonotype was observed many times. The V call is TRBV10-3, the J call TRBJ2-6, with unresolved D. CDR1 and CDR2 from the germline V gene are ENHRY and SYGVKD. The V end was cut by 10 bases, the J end by 0 bases, with 19 bases between. The CDR3 has 17 amino acids. The CDR3 DNA is TGTGCCACCACAAGACAAGGCAAGAACTCTGGGGCCAACGTCCTGACTTTC. Protein sequence: CATTRQGKNSGANVLTF.

The chain couples TRBV4-3 to TRBJ2-2; 9 bases are a match to TRBD2. The J segment lost 6 bases and the V segment lost 1 base, leaving 9 bases of the junction unmatched. The germline V gene has CDR1 LGHNA and CDR2 YSLEER. The CDR3 extends over 17 amino acids. For the CDR3, the DNA is TGCGCCAGCAGCCAAGTGGGGCTAGCGGGAAGGGCCGGGGAGCTGTTTTTT. Translated, it gives CASSQVGLAGRAGELFF.

The table lists this clonotype with many counts. The rearrangement joins TRBV9 to TRBJ2-7, with a weak D call TRBD2 (6 bases). The germline V and J ends were trimmed by 2 bases and 0 bases, with 9 bases remaining between them. This CDR3 region has 14 residues. Germline-derived CDR1 and CDR2 are SGDLS and YYNGEE. CDR3 nucleotides: TGTGCCAGCAGCGTCGGGGGTAGCTCCTACGAGCAGTACTTC. It codes for CASSVGGSSYEQYF.

This clonotype occurred many times. This chain links TRBV20-1 with TRBJ1-2; D might be TRBD1 (5 bases). Trimming shortened V by 1 base and J by 6 bases, and 12 bases separated the two germline ends. Germline V lookup: CDR1 DFQATT, CDR2 SNEGSKA (reference sequence). The CDR3 consists of 13 residues. As DNA, the CDR3 is TGCAGTGCTAGAGGACTGGCAGGGAATGGCTACACCTTC. Its protein product is CSARGLAGNGYTF.